Below, 25 T cell receptor beta chains from the same sample are listed, as sequenced in a study of vaccination and CD4 T cells after COVID-19. These receptors have no identified antigens. Described treatment: roughly 11-day PBMC culture with coronavirus spike peptide pools or control peptides (ViraFEST assay). The Oncomine TCR Beta short-read assay sequenced DNA from cultured CD4+ T cells. TCRdb re-called the PCR reads through MiXCR, storing one row per CDR3 protein. This table holds around 15,000 distinct CDR3 sequences, roughly 70% found once. Sample: CD4+ T cells from blood, cultured in vitro. These TCRs come from a human donor who had recovered from COVID-19.

The chain carries TRBV19 and TRBJ1-2, with a weak D call TRBD1 (5 bases). Germline V gives CDR1 LNHDA, CDR2 SQIVND (reference sequence). This CDR3 comprises 17 residues. Trimming shortened V by 6 bases and J by 2 bases, and 22 bases separated the two germline ends. The CDR3 DNA is TGTGCCAGTAGGAAATGGGGGAATGAGCTATTGAACTATGGCTACACCTTC. This codes for CASRKWGNELLNYGYTF.

The rearrangement links TRBV20-1 to TRBJ2-3; possible D gene TRBD2, 6 bases. The CDR3 has 15 amino acids. The V end was cut by 6 bases, the J end by 6 bases, with 22 bases between. The V gene's germline CDR1 is DFQATT and CDR2 SNEGSKA (reference sequence). The CDR3: CSAALAGSALDTQYF. CDR3 DNA: TGCAGTGCCGCCTTGGCGGGATCGGCCTTGGATACGCAGTATTTT.

The V gene is TRBV6-1, the J gene TRBJ2-7; TRBD2 matches 14 bases. Germline V gene sequence: CDR1 MNHNS, CDR2 SASEGT. There are 16 residues in the CDR3. The V segment lost 6 bases and the J segment 6 bases; nucleotides outside the gene matches: 10. The CDR3 DNA is TGTGCCAGCAGCCCAATCCTGGGACTAGCGGGAGCCGAGCAGTACTTC. As protein: CASSPILGLAGAEQYF.

This rearrangement joins TRBV9 to TRBJ2-3; 9 nucleotides line up with TRBD1. This CDR3 comprises 15 residues. Germline values: CDR1 SGDLS, CDR2 YYNGEE. The V and J ends lost 3 bases and 4 bases, in that order; junction bases with no gene match: 6. CDR3 region: CASSGDRGWADTQYF. The DNA for the CDR3 is TGTGCCAGCAGCGGCGACAGGGGGTGGGCAGATACGCAGTATTTT. The full variable domain, in which reference TRBV9 and TRBJ2-3 provide the parts outside the CDR3, is DSGVTQTPKHLITATGQRVTLRCSPRSGDLSVYWYQQSLDQGLQFLIQYYNGEERAKGNILERFSAQQFPDLHSELNLSSLELGDSALYFCASSGDRGWADTQYFGPGTRLTVL.

The rearrangement joins TRBV6-1 to TRBJ2-5; 7 bases line up with TRBD2. This CDR3 has 14 residues. Germline V gene lookup returns CDR1 MNHNS and CDR2 SASEGT. The V and J ends lost 6 bases and 5 bases, in that order; junction bases with no gene match: 9. CDR3 protein: CASRPGGSEETQYF. CDR3 in DNA: TGTGCCAGCAGACCCGGGGGGAGTGAGGAGACCCAGTACTTC.

The CDR3 nucleotides are TGTGCCAGCAGTCACGGGACTAGCGGGGTCCAAGAGACCCAGTACTTC. Translated, it gives CASSHGTSGVQETQYF. V usage is TRBV27 and J usage is TRBJ2-5; 13 bases are a match to TRBD2. The junction had 4 bases not matched to a gene; V was cut back by 5 bases and J by 1 base. In germline, CDR1 is MNHEY, CDR2 SMNVEV (reference sequence). This CDR3 has 16 amino acids.

This rearrangement joins TRBV20-1 to TRBJ2-1; 9 bases map to TRBD2. Trimming cost V 7 bases and J 6 bases; bases outside gene matches: 7. Germline-derived CDR1 and CDR2 are DFQATT and SNEGSKA (reference sequence). The CDR3 has 13 amino acids. The CDR3 DNA reads as TGCAGTGGGGAGCGGGAGGTGGCCAATGAGCAGTTCTTC. Translated: CSGEREVANEQFF.

This clonotype was detected once. The J gene is TRBJ2-7, the V gene TRBV4-1; D call uncertain. The CDR3 runs 14 residues. The V gene lost 2 bases and the J gene lost 2 bases, with 10 bases spanning the gap. The germline V gene encodes CDR1 MGHRA and CDR2 YSYEKL. In nucleotides, the CDR3 is TGCGCCAGCAGCCAACCAGACGTAGCCTACGAGCAGTACTTC. Translated, it gives CASSQPDVAYEQYF.

The J gene is TRBJ1-2, the V gene TRBV7-2, with D possibly being TRBD1 (6 bases). The CDR3 is made up of 13 amino acids. V was cut by 0 bases and J by 6 bases, with 8 bases left in between. The germline gives CDR1 SGHTA, CDR2 FQGNSA. As DNA, the CDR3 is TGTGCCAGCAGCTTAGCCGCAGGGGATGGCTACACCTTC. This encodes CASSLAAGDGYTF.

The J gene is TRBJ1-5, the V gene TRBV20-1; no definite D call. Germline-derived CDR1 and CDR2 are DFQATT and SNEGSKA (reference sequence). The length of the CDR3 is 16 residues. The germline V and J ends were trimmed by 1 base and 0 bases, with 13 bases remaining between them. CDR3 residues: CSARGGSAASNQPQHF. CDR3 sequence (DNA): TGCAGTGCTAGAGGTGGCAGTGCCGCTAGCAATCAGCCCCAGCATTTT.

The genes are TRBV5-3 and TRBJ2-5; 15 positions agree with TRBD2. TRBV5-3 is an ORF; its function is uncertain. The CDR3 covers 16 residues. The J segment lost 5 bases and the V segment lost 4 bases, leaving 6 bases of the junction unmatched. In DNA form, the CDR3 reads TGTGCCAGAAGCCGGGGACTAGCGGGAGGACGCGAGACCCAGTACTTC. It codes for CARSRGLAGGRETQYF.

The gene calls are TRBV4-3 and TRBJ1-1; D possibly corresponds to TRBD1 (6 bases). V was trimmed by 1 base and J by 0 bases, leaving 12 bases between them. CDR3 length: 16 amino acids. The germline V gene encodes CDR1 LGHNA and CDR2 YSLEER. The CDR3 DNA follows: TGCGCCAGCAGCCAAGGAGACAGGTACATGAACACTGAAGCTTTCTTT. This encodes CASSQGDRYMNTEAFF.

V usage is TRBV20-1 and J usage is TRBJ2-5; D gene unclear. The CDR3 is 12 residues long. The germline V and J ends were trimmed by 5 bases and 4 bases, with 11 bases remaining between them. The germline gives CDR1 DFQATT, CDR2 SNEGSKA (reference sequence). The CDR3 nucleotides are TGCAGTGCTGGCTTAGCTGGAGAGACCCAGTACTTC. As protein: CSAGLAGETQYF.

CDR3 region: CASSIEYNQPQHF. The CDR3 bases are TGTGCCAGCAGTATAGAATATAATCAGCCCCAGCATTTT. The chain links TRBV6-1 to TRBJ1-5; no clear D gene. Trimming stripped 5 bases from V and 4 bases from J, with 9 bases between. The germline gives CDR1 MNHNS, CDR2 SASEGT. The CDR3 covers 13 residues.

This clonotype occurred a few times. This sequence joins TRBV6-1 and TRBJ1-5, with TRBD1 as a possible D gene (5 bases). Germline CDR1 and CDR2: MNHNS and SASEGT. The CDR3 runs 15 residues. Trimming stripped 6 bases from V and 0 bases from J, with 12 bases between. This CDR3 is CASSRDGYSNQPQHF. The CDR3 region has the DNA TGTGCCAGCAGCCGGGACGGATATAGCAATCAGCCCCAGCATTTT.

This chain uses TRBV7-2 with TRBJ1-1; D possibly corresponds to TRBD1 (6 bases). The CDR3 totals 12 residues. The germline V gene encodes CDR1 SGHTA and CDR2 FQGNSA. Trimming stripped 5 bases from V and 8 bases from J, with 12 bases between. The DNA of the CDR3 is TGTGCCAGCAGCCCACAGGGTAGAGAAGCTTTCTTT. It encodes CASSPQGREAFF.

This clonotype occurred once. The chain carries TRBV7-8 and TRBJ1-5, with D unresolved. The CDR3 is 15 residues long. Germline V gene data show CDR1 as SGHVS and CDR2 as FQNEAQ. V lost 3 bases and J lost 0, with 9 bases in between. The CDR3 DNA reads as TGTGCCAGCAGCTTTCGGGCCCTTAGCAATCAGCCCCAGCATTTT. Translation: CASSFRALSNQPQHF.

A remark on this clonotype: The junction departs from the called germline gene at one end, perhaps through a read error. This sequence joins TRBV7-2 and TRBJ2-1; 12 positions agree with TRBD2. The germline gives CDR1 SGHTA, CDR2 FQGNSA. CDR3 length: 18 amino acids. CDR3 in amino acids: CASSQKTTLAGGYNGQFF. The CDR3 nucleotides read TGTGCCAGCAGCCAAAAGACCACTCTAGCGGGAGGGTACAATGGGCAGTTCTTC.

V gene TRBV6-1 combines with J gene TRBJ1-3; a possible D gene is TRBD1 (5 bases). Germline V gene sequence: CDR1 MNHNS, CDR2 SASEGT. V lost 2 bases to trimming and J lost 4 bases, with 12 bases between them. This CDR3 is built from 15 residues. The CDR3 loop is CASSEMFGGGNTIYF. The CDR3 DNA reads TGTGCCAGCAGTGAAATGTTCGGGGGAGGAAACACCATATATTTT.

The chain links TRBV24-1 to TRBJ2-2; TRBD1 aligns across 9 bases. V was pared by 2 bases and J by 9 bases, with 6 bases of the junction left unmatched. CDR3 length: 15 residues. Germline CDR1 is KGHDR and CDR2 is SFDVKD. The CDR3 sequence: CATSDWGTGLRELFF. As DNA, the CDR3 is TGTGCCACCAGTGATTGGGGGACAGGGTTGCGGGAGCTGTTTTTT.

The chain uses TRBV28 and TRBJ2-1, with D perhaps matching TRBD2 (5 bases). CDR1 is MDHEN, CDR2 SYDVKM, per germline. V was shortened by 10 bases and J by 5 bases, with 12 bases between the two germline ends. This CDR3 contains 12 residues. The CDR3 bases are TGTGCCACCATTAGCGCGGACAATGAGCAGTTCTTC. Residues: CATISADNEQFF.

The chain uses TRBV4-3 and TRBJ2-7; D is unclear. CDR1 is LGHNA, CDR2 YSLEER, per germline. V dropped 0 bases and J dropped 4 bases, with 10 bases sitting between them. The CDR3 is 14 residues long. CDR3 nucleotides: TGCGCCAGCAGCCAAGATGTGGCTGCTTACGAGCAGTACTTC. Residues: CASSQDVAAYEQYF.

This clonotype was observed once. J is TRBJ2-1 and V is TRBV28, with TRBD2 matching 7 bases. V shed 8 bases, J shed 7 bases, and the junction held 11 bases outside the gene matches. Looked up from germline, CDR1 is MDHEN and CDR2 is SYDVKM. The CDR3 contains 14 residues. CDR3 sequence: CASSHGGGPNEQFF. The CDR3 bases are TGTGCCAGCTCACACGGGGGAGGGCCTAATGAGCAGTTCTTC.

This clonotype has just one count. V usage is TRBV4-3 and J usage is TRBJ2-1; TRBD2 aligns across 8 bases. Germline V gives CDR1 LGHNA, CDR2 YSLEER. The trim removed 6 bases at V and 6 bases at J, leaving 10 bases unmatched. This CDR3 has 15 amino acids. This CDR3 reads CASRRAGGGFNEQFF. CDR3 DNA sequence: TGCGCCAGCAGACGGGCGGGAGGCGGTTTCAATGAGCAGTTCTTC.

The chain couples TRBV20-1 to TRBJ2-7, with D unclear. The CDR3 has 15 residues. V gave up 0 bases and J gave up 2 bases, with 14 bases separating them. Germline V CDR1 and CDR2: DFQATT, SNEGSKA (reference sequence). CDR3 nucleotides: TGCAGTGCTAGAGATCTGGGCGGTAATACCTACGAGCAGTACTTC. Amino acid sequence: CSARDLGGNTYEQYF.